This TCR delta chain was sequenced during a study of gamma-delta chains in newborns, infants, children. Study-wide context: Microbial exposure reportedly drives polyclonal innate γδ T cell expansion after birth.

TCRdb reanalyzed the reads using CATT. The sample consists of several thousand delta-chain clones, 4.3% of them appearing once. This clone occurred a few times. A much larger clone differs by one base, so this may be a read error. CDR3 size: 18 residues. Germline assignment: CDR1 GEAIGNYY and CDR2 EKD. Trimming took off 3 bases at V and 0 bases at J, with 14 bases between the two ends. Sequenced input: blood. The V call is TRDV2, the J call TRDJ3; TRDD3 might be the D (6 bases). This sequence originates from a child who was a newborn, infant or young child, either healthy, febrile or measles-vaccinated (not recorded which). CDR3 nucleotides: TGTGCCTGTGACCTAGTGGGGGCGAGCTCCTGGGACACCCGACAGATGTTTTTC. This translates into CACDLVGASSWDTRQMFF.